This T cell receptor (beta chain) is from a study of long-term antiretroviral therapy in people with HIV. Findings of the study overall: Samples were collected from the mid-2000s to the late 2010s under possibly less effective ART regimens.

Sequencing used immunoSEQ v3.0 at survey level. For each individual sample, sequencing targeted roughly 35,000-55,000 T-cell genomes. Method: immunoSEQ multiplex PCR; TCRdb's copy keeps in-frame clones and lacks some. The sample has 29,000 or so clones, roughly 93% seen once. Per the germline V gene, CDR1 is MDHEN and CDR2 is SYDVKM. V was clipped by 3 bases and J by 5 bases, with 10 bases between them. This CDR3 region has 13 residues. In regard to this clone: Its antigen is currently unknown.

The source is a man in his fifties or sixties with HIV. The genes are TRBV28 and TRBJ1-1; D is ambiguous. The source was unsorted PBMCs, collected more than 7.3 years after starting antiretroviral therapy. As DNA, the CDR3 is TGTGCCAGCAGTTTGGAGGGTAAGACTGAAGCTTTCTTT. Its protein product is CASSLEGKTEAFF.